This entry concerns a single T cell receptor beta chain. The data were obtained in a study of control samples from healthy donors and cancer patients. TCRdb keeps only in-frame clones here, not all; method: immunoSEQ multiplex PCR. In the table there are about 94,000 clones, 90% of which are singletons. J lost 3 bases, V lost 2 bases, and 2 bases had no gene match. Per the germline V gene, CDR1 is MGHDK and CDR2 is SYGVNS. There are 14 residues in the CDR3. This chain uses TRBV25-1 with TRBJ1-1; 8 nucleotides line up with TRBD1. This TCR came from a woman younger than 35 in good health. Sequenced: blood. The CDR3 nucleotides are TGTGCCAGCAGTGAAGAACAGGGGGACACTGAAGCTTTCTTT. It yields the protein CASSEEQGDTEAFF.